The clone carrying this T cell receptor (beta chain) was counted a few times. Its antigen is as yet unknown. Trimming shortened V by 3 bases and J by 8 bases, and 10 bases separated the two germline ends. CDR1 and CDR2 from the germline V gene are LNHDA and SQIVND (reference sequence). The CDR3 is 12 residues long. Cells designated naive CD8 were CD45RO-negative and were positively selected for CCR7, with terminally differentiated effector memory CD45RA+ cells excluded. The sample originates from a study of shared clonotypes between healthy human individuals. Produced via immunoSEQ multiplex PCR; TCRdb's table is partial and in-frame only. The data show some 630,000 clones, roughly 95% seen once. Whole-study findings and limits: Generally, estimated richness proved larger in naive subsets than it did in memory subsets. It was the non-shared clonotypes that had lower generation probabilities than clonotypes shared by all four donors.

The clonotype originates from a woman in her 30s in good health. The chain recombines TRBV19 with TRBJ1-1; D unclear. Sequencing used naive CD8+ T cells sorted from blood. In nucleotides, the CDR3 is TGTGCCAGTAGTATTATTGGGAGGGAAGCTTTCTTT. It specifies CASSIIGREAFF.